A single sample gave rise to the 12 T cell receptor beta chains below, sequenced in a study of CD8+ T cells in alopecia areata. RNA was isolated and reverse transcribed to cDNA, the sequencing template. Sequencing used immunoSEQ multiplex PCR; TCRdb keeps in-frame clones, though not all of them. This table holds 180,000 or so clones, 58% found once. Stated treatment: oral pan-JAK inhibitor, 5-10 mg twice daily. The sample was CD4+ T cells sorted from blood, taken at week 24, from a patient treated with tofacitinib. These receptors were taken from a human donor with alopecia areata.

V is TRBV5-1 and J is TRBJ2-5; perhaps TRBD2 as D (7 bases). The CDR3 extends over 15 amino acids. V was shortened by 5 bases and J by 5 bases, with 19 bases between the two germline ends. CDR1 and CDR2 from the germline V gene are SGHRS and YFSETQ. The CDR3: CASSRGGGLEETQYF. The CDR3 DNA reads as TGCGCCAGCAGTAGGGGCGGGGGCCTAGAGGAGACCCAGTACTTC.

The table lists this clone with a count of one. The rearrangement links TRBV4-1 to TRBJ2-5; either TRBD1 or TRBD2 may fit D (5 bases each). CDR1 is MGHRA and CDR2 is YSYEKL in the germline V gene. Trimming removed 1 base at V and 5 bases at J, with 14 bases between. The CDR3 extends over 15 amino acids. CDR3 in DNA: TGCGCCAGCAGCCAAGGGCGGGCAGGGACGGAGACCCAGTACTTC. The encoded protein is CASSQGRAGTETQYF.

This rearrangement joins TRBV20-1 to TRBJ1-5; D is unclear. Trimming removed 5 bases at V and 11 bases at J, with 13 bases between. Germline V gives CDR1 DFQATT, CDR2 SNEGSKA (reference sequence). The CDR3 runs 11 residues. The CDR3 spells CSASALRAQHF. In DNA form, the CDR3 reads TGCAGTGCTTCGGCCCTTCGGGCCCAGCATTTT.

V and J are TRBV4-2 and TRBJ2-7; TRBD2 is a possible D gene (6 bases). The ends were cut back, 1 base at V and 4 bases at J, with 11 bases in the middle. The CDR3 extends over 14 amino acids. Germline lookup yields CDR1 LGHNA and CDR2 YNFKEQ. CDR3 nucleotides: TGTGCCAGCAGCCAAGGACTAGACGAGTACGAGCAGTACTTC. Protein: CASSQGLDEYEQYF.

The chain employs TRBV4-1 and TRBJ2-7; D might be TRBD1 or TRBD2, each matching 5 bases. CDR3 length: 13 amino acids. Germline CDR1 MGHRA, CDR2 YSYEKL. V was trimmed by 1 base and J by 2 bases, leaving 6 bases between them. The CDR3 here is CASSQVGPYEQYF. The CDR3 coding sequence is TGCGCCAGCAGCCAAGTGGGACCCTACGAGCAGTACTTC.

This clone was recorded a few times. V gene TRBV5-1 combines with J gene TRBJ2-2; maybe TRBD2 (6 bases). This CDR3 is built from 15 residues. Germline V gene data show CDR1 as SGHRS and CDR2 as YFSETQ. V was pared by 0 bases and J by 0 bases, with 6 bases between. CDR3 protein: CASSLGGTNTGELFF. The CDR3 nucleotides read TGCGCCAGCAGCTTGGGCGGGACGAACACCGGGGAGCTGTTTTTT.

The V and J genes are TRBV5-4 and TRBJ2-5, with D uncertain. The CDR3 contains 14 residues. Trimming took off 4 bases at V and 1 base at J, with 11 bases between the two ends. Germline V gene data show CDR1 as SGHNT and CDR2 as YYREEE (reference sequence). This CDR3 is CASSPFEFQETQYF. The CDR3 DNA reads TGTGCCAGCAGCCCCTTCGAATTCCAAGAGACCCAGTACTTC.

The chain couples TRBV9 to TRBJ1-1, with D hard to call. Germline assignment: CDR1 SGDLS and CDR2 YYNGEE. The CDR3 is 13 amino acids. The V end was cut by 0 bases, the J end by 8 bases, with 11 bases between. CDR3 sequence reads: CASSVDSWGEAFF. The CDR3 DNA reads TGTGCCAGCAGCGTAGATTCCTGGGGAGAAGCTTTCTTT.

The gene calls are TRBV7-2 and TRBJ2-3; D unclear. This CDR3 is 12 amino acids long. CDR1 SGHTA and CDR2 FQGNSA come from the germline V gene. V was trimmed by 5 bases and J by 6 bases, leaving 9 bases between them. CDR3 DNA: TGTGCCAGCAGCCGTGATGGGGATACGCAGTATTTT. Its protein product is CASSRDGDTQYF.

The J gene is TRBJ2-2, the V gene TRBV6-5; D is unclear. Per germline, CDR1 MNHEY and CDR2 SVGAGI. V lost 6 bases and J lost 3, with 14 bases in between. This CDR3 spans 15 amino acids. The CDR3 region is CASRGFSPYTGELFF. DNA for the CDR3: TGTGCCAGCAGGGGATTCTCGCCTTACACCGGGGAGCTGTTTTTT.

This rearrangement joins TRBV9 to TRBJ2-6, with a possible D match to TRBD2 (6 bases). Per the germline V gene, CDR1 is SGDLS and CDR2 is YYNGEE. V was trimmed by 3 bases and J by 4 bases, leaving 11 bases between them. The CDR3 loop spans 15 amino acids. The CDR3 region has the DNA TGTGCCAGCAGCGCCCAGGGAGGAGGGGCCAACGTCCTGACTTTC. This sequence encodes CASSAQGGGANVLTF.

This clone has a count of ten or more. The same CDR3 also results from other DNA sequences found in this sample. The chain uses TRBV27 and TRBJ2-3; 7 bases line up with TRBD1. CDR1 is MNHEY and CDR2 is SMNVEV in the germline V gene (reference sequence). The CDR3 is made up of 15 amino acids. The ends lost 2 bases at V and 0 bases at J; junction bases unmatched: 2. CDR3 protein: CASSLRGQSTDTQYF. Here the CDR3 DNA reads TGTGCCAGCAGTTTAAGGGGGCAGAGCACAGATACGCAGTATTTT.